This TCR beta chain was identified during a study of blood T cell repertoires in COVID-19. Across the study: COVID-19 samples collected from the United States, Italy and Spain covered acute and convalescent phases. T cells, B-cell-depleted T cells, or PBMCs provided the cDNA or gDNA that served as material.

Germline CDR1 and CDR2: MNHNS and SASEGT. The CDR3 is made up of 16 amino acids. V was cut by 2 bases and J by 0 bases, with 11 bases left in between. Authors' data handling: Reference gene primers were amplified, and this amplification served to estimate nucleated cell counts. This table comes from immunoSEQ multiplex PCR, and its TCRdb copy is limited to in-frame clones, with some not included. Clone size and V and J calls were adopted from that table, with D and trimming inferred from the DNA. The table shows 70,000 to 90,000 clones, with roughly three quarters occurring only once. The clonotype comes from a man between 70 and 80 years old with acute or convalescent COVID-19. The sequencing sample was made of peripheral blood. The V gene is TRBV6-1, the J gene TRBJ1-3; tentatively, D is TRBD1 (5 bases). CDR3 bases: TGTGCCAGCAGTGAAAGGGGAGGGAGCTCTGGAAACACCATATATTTT. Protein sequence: CASSERGGSSGNTIYF.